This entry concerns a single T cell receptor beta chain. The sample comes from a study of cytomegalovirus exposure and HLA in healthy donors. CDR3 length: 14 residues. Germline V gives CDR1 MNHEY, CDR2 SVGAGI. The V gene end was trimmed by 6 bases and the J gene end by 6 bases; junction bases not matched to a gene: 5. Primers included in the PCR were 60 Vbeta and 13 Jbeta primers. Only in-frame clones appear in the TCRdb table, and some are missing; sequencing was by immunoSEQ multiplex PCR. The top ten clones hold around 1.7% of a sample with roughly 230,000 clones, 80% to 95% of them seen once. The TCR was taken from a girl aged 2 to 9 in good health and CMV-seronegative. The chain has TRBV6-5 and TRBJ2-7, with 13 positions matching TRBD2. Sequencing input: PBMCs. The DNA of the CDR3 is TGTGCCAGCAGCGGACTAGCGGGAGCTAGCGAGCAGTACTTC. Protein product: CASSGLAGASEQYF.